The present T cell receptor beta chain was sequenced within a study of blood T cells in healthy people across ages. Extraction of total RNA produced a minimum of 5.5 micrograms from each sample. Germline loops: CDR1 SGHTA, CDR2 FQGNSA. CDR3 length: 13 amino acids. The V gene end was trimmed by 3 bases and the J gene end by 6 bases; junction bases not matched to a gene: 0. This clonotype was found many times. A J-beta primer mix and a sample-barcoded 5' primer were used in a second PCR of roughly 6 to 12 cycles. Each cDNA was tagged by a template-switch adaptor containing 12 random nucleotides. All samples yielded 2.5 million or more CDR3-containing paired-end reads. Via MiXCR, TCRdb re-called the 5' RACE reads, giving one row per CDR3 protein. The sample has some 900,000 distinct CDR3 sequences; less than 35% are singletons.

This clonotype was obtained from a woman aged 80 or older in good health. Material for sequencing was blood. The chain links TRBV7-2 to TRBJ2-1, with 9 bases matching TRBD2. CDR3 nucleotides: TGTGCCAGCAGCTTGGGACTAGCCAATGAGCAGTTCTTC. Protein: CASSLGLANEQFF.